Presented here are 6 T cell receptor beta chains from one specimen sequenced in a study of radiation and T cells in renal cell carcinoma. Measured with immunoSEQ multiplex PCR; TCRdb has only the in-frame clones, and not every one. The table records some 120,000 clones, approximately 80% of them present only once. The time point was: baseline pretreatment blood. As for treatment: 15 Gy SBRT to primary tumor, nephrectomy 4 weeks later. This specimen was blood, taken from a patient whose treatment included radiotherapy and nephrectomy. The receptors were sampled from a woman aged 55-69 years with renal cell carcinoma.

The V and J genes are TRBV6-1 and TRBJ2-7, with TRBD1 matching over 9 bases. The length of the CDR3 is 15 residues. Germline V lookup: CDR1 MNHNS, CDR2 SASEGT. Trimming took 10 bases from V and 3 from J; bases not matched to a gene: 13. The CDR3: CANPAGTGKDYEQYF. The CDR3 bases are TGTGCCAACCCAGCCGGGACAGGGAAAGACTACGAGCAGTACTTC.

The chain recombines TRBV4-1 with TRBJ2-1, with 8 positions matching TRBD2. The CDR3 is 15 residues long. After removal of 5 bases from V and 0 bases from J, the junction contained 3 bases not matched to a gene. CDR1 and CDR2 from the germline V gene are MGHRA and YSYEKL. The CDR3 DNA sequence: TGCGCCAGCAGCTCCAGCGGGAGCTCCTACAATGAGCAGTTCTTC. The encoded protein is CASSSSGSSYNEQFF.

The chain is built from TRBV7-2 and TRBJ2-7; D is undetermined. This CDR3 contains 15 residues. Trimming took 7 bases from V and 1 from J, leaving 17 bases between them. Germline values: CDR1 SGHTA, CDR2 FQGNSA. CDR3 nucleotide sequence: TGTGCCAGCACCTTTAAGGCAGGTCCTTCCTACGAGCAGTACTTC. Amino acid sequence: CASTFKAGPSYEQYF.

CDR3 nucleotides: TGTGCCTGGAGTGAGGGGGCCCGGGGCGGTAGCTTTCAGCCCCAGCATTTT. It encodes CAWSEGARGGSFQPQHF. The genes are TRBV30 and TRBJ1-5; 7 nucleotides line up with TRBD1. The germline CDR1 and CDR2 sequences are GTSNPN and SVGIG (reference sequence). V lost 1 base, J lost 6 bases, and 15 bases stayed unmatched. The length of the CDR3 is 17 residues.

This chain connects TRBV2 to TRBJ1-5; 10 bases line up with TRBD1. Germline lookup yields CDR1 SNHLY and CDR2 FYNNEI. The CDR3 covers 14 residues. V gave up 7 bases and J gave up 6 bases; unmatched junction bases: 6. In nucleotides, the CDR3 is TGTGCCAGCATGGGGACAGGGGAGAGTCAGCCCCAGCATTTT. This gives the protein CASMGTGESQPQHF.

Only one count was recorded for this clone. This sequence joins TRBV30 and TRBJ1-6; D might be TRBD1 (5 bases). The CDR3 loop spans 16 amino acids. Germline V CDR1 and CDR2: GTSNPN, SVGIG (reference sequence). V was pared by 0 bases and J by 1 base, with 10 bases between. The CDR3 reads CAWSVPRGSYNSPLHF. The CDR3 region has the DNA TGTGCCTGGAGTGTTCCCCGGGGGTCCTATAATTCACCCCTCCACTTT. Full variable domain (rest looked up from reference TRBV30 and TRBJ1-6): SQTIHQWPATLVQPVGSPLSLECTVEGTSNPNLYWYRQAAGRGLQLLFYSVGIGQISSEVPQNLSASRPQDRQFILSSKKLLLSDSGFYLCAWSVPRGSYNSPLHFGNGTRLTVT.